A single sample is the source of the 17 T cell receptor beta chains below, sequenced in a study of OX40 agonist ivuxolimab in advanced cancers. Clones were sequenced by immunoSEQ multiplex PCR, and TCRdb holds only the in-frame ones, with some missing. Among over 60,000 clones listed, approximately 80% were seen once. The sequencing here drew on CD4+ or CD8+ T cells sorted from blood, taken in a trial of the OX40 agonist ivuxolimab. The receptor source for this set is an adult with an advanced solid tumor such as melanoma, head and neck, liver or kidney cancer.

The chain links TRBV30 to TRBJ2-5, with TRBD1 matching over 9 bases. The CDR3 runs to 17 residues. The junction had 10 bases not matched to a gene; V was cut back by 1 base and J by 1 base. Germline CDR1 GTSNPN, CDR2 SVGIG (reference sequence). This chain's CDR3 is CAWSGGLGQGGQETQYF. CDR3 coding DNA: TGTGCCTGGAGTGGAGGCCTGGGACAGGGAGGCCAAGAGACCCAGTACTTC.

This sequence joins TRBV10-3 and TRBJ2-7; D perhaps matches TRBD2 (5 bases). Trimming took 9 bases from V and 4 from J, leaving 16 bases between them. The germline gives CDR1 ENHRY, CDR2 SYGVKD. The CDR3 is 13 residues long. This CDR3 reads CAMLDSQRYEQYF. In DNA form, the CDR3 reads TGTGCCATGCTGGACTCCCAGAGGTACGAGCAGTACTTC.

The chain couples TRBV19 to TRBJ1-5, with no clear D. The CDR3 covers 17 residues. Germline CDR1 is LNHDA and CDR2 is SQIVND (reference sequence). Trimming left V 3 bases short and J 1 base short, with 16 bases between. CDR3 region: CASSIRGDFPSNQPQHF. The CDR3 DNA reads as TGTGCCAGTAGTATCCGCGGCGATTTTCCCAGCAATCAGCCCCAGCATTTT.

The rearrangement joins TRBV18 to TRBJ2-1; TRBD1 matches at 8 bases. CDR1 and CDR2 (germline): KGHSH, LQKENI. V lost 3 bases and J lost 7; bases outside the gene matches: 8. The CDR3 totals 15 residues. CDR3 residues: CASSPGQGRGNEQFF. The CDR3 bases are TGTGCCAGCTCACCTGGACAGGGACGTGGGAATGAGCAGTTCTTC.

In its sample, this clone was seen once. The chain couples TRBV29-1 to TRBJ2-1; D is perhaps TRBD1 (6 bases). CDR1 SQVTM and CDR2 ANQGSEA come from the germline V gene. Trimming removed 4 bases from V and 3 bases from J, with 10 bases in between. There are 13 residues in the CDR3. CDR3 region: CSVGTGSYNEQFF. The CDR3 nucleotides read TGCAGCGTTGGAACAGGGAGCTACAATGAGCAGTTCTTC.

V usage is TRBV6-5 and J usage is TRBJ2-5; D is perhaps TRBD1 (6 bases). From germline, CDR1 is MNHEY and CDR2 SVGAGI. This CDR3 spans 15 amino acids. The V end lost 2 bases, the J end lost 5 bases, and 15 bases lay between the germline ends. The CDR3 DNA sequence: TGTGCCAGCAGTTACATACAGGGCCCAGGGGAGACCCAGTACTTC. This codes for CASSYIQGPGETQYF.

The CDR3 spells CASSLSVAASYNEQFF. Here the CDR3 DNA reads TGTGCCAGCAGTTTATCGGTAGCGGCCTCCTACAATGAGCAGTTCTTC. The rearrangement joins TRBV27 to TRBJ2-1; maybe TRBD2 (6 bases). CDR1 is MNHEY, CDR2 SMNVEV, per germline (reference sequence). The CDR3 consists of 16 residues. V was clipped by 0 bases and J by 0 bases, with 9 bases between them.

The chain recombines TRBV7-2 with TRBJ1-5; D ambiguous. V was clipped by 5 bases and J by 6 bases, with 11 bases between them. The V gene's germline CDR1 is SGHTA and CDR2 FQGNSA. The CDR3 contains 13 residues. CDR3 DNA sequence: TGTGCCAGCAGCACGCAGGAGCGTCAGCCCCAGCATTTT. Amino acid sequence: CASSTQERQPQHF.

The DNA of the CDR3 is TGTGCCAGCAGTGGACAGGGGTTAACTGAAGCTTTCTTT. Translating it yields CASSGQGLTEAFF. The J gene is TRBJ1-1, the V gene TRBV2, with 8 bases fitting TRBD1. This CDR3 comprises 13 residues. Per the germline V gene, CDR1 is SNHLY and CDR2 is FYNNEI. V shed 4 bases and J 5 bases; nucleotides not matched to a gene: 3.

The chain uses TRBV11-3 and TRBJ2-7; D gene uncertain. The CDR3 spans 12 residues. Trimming pared 5 bases from V and 0 bases from J, leaving 5 bases between. Germline CDR1 is SGHNT and CDR2 is YENEEA. The chain's CDR3 is CASSQNSYEQYF. CDR3 nucleotides: TGTGCCAGCAGCCAGAACTCCTACGAGCAGTACTTC.

The rearrangement links TRBV9 to TRBJ1-2; no reliable D call. Trimming stripped 1 base from V and 4 bases from J, with 11 bases between. CDR1 is SGDLS, CDR2 YYNGEE, per germline. This CDR3 contains 14 residues. The CDR3 DNA is TGTGCCAGCAGCGTACTTGAGGACGGCTATGGCTACACCTTC. Amino acid sequence: CASSVLEDGYGYTF.

The chain joins TRBV4-3 to TRBJ2-7; TRBD2 agrees at 9 bases. The CDR3 contains 16 residues. V was pared by 4 bases and J by 3 bases, with 10 bases of the junction left unmatched. CDR1 is LGHNA and CDR2 is YSLEER in the germline V gene. The CDR3 spells CASSLILRLADYEQYF. In DNA, the CDR3 is TGCGCCAGCAGCCTAATTTTGAGACTAGCGGACTACGAGCAGTACTTC.

J is TRBJ1-5 and V is TRBV15; D is perhaps TRBD1 (6 bases). The CDR3 is made up of 17 amino acids. Per germline, CDR1 LNHNV and CDR2 YYDKDF (reference sequence). V was shortened by 0 bases and J by 2 bases, with 14 bases between the two germline ends. The CDR3 DNA is TGTGCCACCAGCAGAGATCCGTTGTACAGGGGCAATCAGCCCCAGCATTTT. Amino acid sequence: CATSRDPLYRGNQPQHF. The full variable domain, its missing parts supplied by reference TRBV15 and TRBJ1-5, is DAMVIQNPRYQVTQFGKPVTLSCSQTLNHNVMYWYQQKSSQAPKLLFHYYDKDFNNEADTPDNFQSRRPNTSFCFLDIRSPGLGDTAMYLCATSRDPLYRGNQPQHFGDGTRLSIL.

CDR3 sequence reads: CASSLGTGWGTDTQYF. The CDR3 bases are TGCGCCAGCAGCTTGGGGACAGGGTGGGGCACAGATACGCAGTATTTT. The V call is TRBV5-1, the J call TRBJ2-3, with 8 bases that match TRBD1. V was clipped by 0 bases and J by 1 base; unmatched bases: 4. This CDR3 is 16 amino acids long. Germline values: CDR1 SGHRS, CDR2 YFSETQ.

The V gene is TRBV6-1, the J gene TRBJ1-1; 7 nucleotides match TRBD1. Germline CDR1 and CDR2: MNHNS and SASEGT. This CDR3 has 14 amino acids. V was clipped by 5 bases and J by 5 bases; unmatched bases: 8. The CDR3 DNA reads TGTGCCAGCAGTATTGGACAGGCGGTGACTGAAGCTTTCTTT. Translated: CASSIGQAVTEAFF.

The chain couples TRBV2 to TRBJ1-1, with 7 nucleotides matching TRBD1. This CDR3 contains 15 residues. Germline lookup yields CDR1 SNHLY and CDR2 FYNNEI. V shed 5 bases, J shed 0 bases, and the junction held 6 bases outside the gene matches. This CDR3 is CASSRGGQLNTEAFF. The CDR3 nucleotides are TGTGCCAGCAGTCGAGGGGGACAGCTGAACACTGAAGCTTTCTTT.

This chain joins TRBV6-7 and TRBJ2-7, with 7 nucleotides matching TRBD2. TRBV6-7 is recorded as an ORF, its role being uncertain. V lost 2 bases, J lost 2 bases, and 9 bases stayed unmatched. The CDR3 spans 16 residues. In DNA form, the CDR3 reads TGTGCCAGCAGTTACCCGGGAGGTCCGAAACCCTACGAGCAGTACGTC. Translated, it gives CASSYPGGPKPYEQYV.